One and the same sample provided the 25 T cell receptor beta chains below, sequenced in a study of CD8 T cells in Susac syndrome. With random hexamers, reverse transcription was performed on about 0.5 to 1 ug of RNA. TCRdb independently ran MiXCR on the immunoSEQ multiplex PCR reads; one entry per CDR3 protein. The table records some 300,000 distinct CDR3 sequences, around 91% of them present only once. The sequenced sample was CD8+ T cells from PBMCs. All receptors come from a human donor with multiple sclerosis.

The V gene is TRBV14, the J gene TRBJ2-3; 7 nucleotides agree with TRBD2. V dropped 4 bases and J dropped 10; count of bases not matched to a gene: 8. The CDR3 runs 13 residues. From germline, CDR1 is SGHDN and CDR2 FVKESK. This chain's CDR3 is CASSPGGERSQYF. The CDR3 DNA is TGTGCCAGCAGCCCGGGAGGAGAGAGGTCGCAGTATTTT.

The DNA of the CDR3 is TGTGCCAGTAGTATAGGGCGCAATCAGCCCCAGCATTTT. It specifies CASSIGRNQPQHF. The chain employs TRBV19 and TRBJ1-5; D is undetermined. The V gene lost 1 base and the J gene lost 2 bases, with 3 bases spanning the gap. The CDR3 length is 13 residues. The germline gives CDR1 LNHDA, CDR2 SQIVND (reference sequence).

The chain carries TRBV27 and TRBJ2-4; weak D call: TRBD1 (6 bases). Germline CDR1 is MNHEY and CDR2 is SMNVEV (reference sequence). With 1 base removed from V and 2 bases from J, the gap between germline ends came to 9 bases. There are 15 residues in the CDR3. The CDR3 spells CASSLWQGPKNIQYF. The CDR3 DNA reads TGTGCCAGCAGTTTATGGCAGGGGCCCAAAAACATTCAGTACTTC.

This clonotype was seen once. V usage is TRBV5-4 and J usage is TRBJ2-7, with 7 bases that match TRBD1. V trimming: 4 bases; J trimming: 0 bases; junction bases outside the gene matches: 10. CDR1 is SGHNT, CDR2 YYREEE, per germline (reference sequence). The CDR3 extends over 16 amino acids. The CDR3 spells CASSLGQPAHSYEQYF. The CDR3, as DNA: TGTGCCAGCAGCCTGGGACAGCCCGCGCACTCCTACGAGCAGTACTTC.

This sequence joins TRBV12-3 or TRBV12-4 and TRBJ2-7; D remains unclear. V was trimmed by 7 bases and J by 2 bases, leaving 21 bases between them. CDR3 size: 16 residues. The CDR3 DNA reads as TGTGCCAGCACTGAAGCATTCAGAAGAGTCCCCTACGAGCAGTACTTC. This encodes CASTEAFRRVPYEQYF.

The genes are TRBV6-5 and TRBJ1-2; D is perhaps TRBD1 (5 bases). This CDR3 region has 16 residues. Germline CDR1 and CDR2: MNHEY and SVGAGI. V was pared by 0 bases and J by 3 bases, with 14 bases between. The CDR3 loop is CASSYSMWGRDYGYTF. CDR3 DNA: TGTGCCAGCAGTTACTCGATGTGGGGCAGGGACTATGGCTACACCTTC.

Here the CDR3 reads CASSSIPITRMTEAFF. CDR3 in DNA: TGTGCCAGCAGTTCTATACCCATTACCCGTATGACTGAAGCTTTCTTT. The rearrangement joins TRBV27 to TRBJ1-1, with unresolved D. The CDR3 runs 16 residues. CDR1 MNHEY and CDR2 SMNVEV come from the germline V gene (reference sequence). Trimming removed 4 bases from V and 5 bases from J, with 20 bases in between.

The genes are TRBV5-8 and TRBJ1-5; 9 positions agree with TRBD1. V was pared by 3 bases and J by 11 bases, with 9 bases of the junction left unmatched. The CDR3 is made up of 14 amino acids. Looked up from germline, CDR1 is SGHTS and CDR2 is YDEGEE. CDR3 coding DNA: TGTGCCAGCAGCTGCCGGGACAGGGACTCGGCCCAGCATTTT. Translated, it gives CASSCRDRDSAQHF.

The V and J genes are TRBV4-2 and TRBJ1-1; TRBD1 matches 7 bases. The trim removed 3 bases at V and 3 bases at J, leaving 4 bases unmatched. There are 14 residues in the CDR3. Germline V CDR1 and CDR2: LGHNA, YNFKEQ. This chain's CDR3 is CASSHVGQDTEAFF. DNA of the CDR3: TGTGCCAGCAGCCACGTCGGACAGGACACTGAAGCTTTCTTT.

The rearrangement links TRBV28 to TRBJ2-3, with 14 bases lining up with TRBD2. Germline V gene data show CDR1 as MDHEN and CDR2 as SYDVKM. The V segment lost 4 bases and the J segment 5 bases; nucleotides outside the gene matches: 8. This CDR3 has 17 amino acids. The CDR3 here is CASSSPTSGGAGDTQYF. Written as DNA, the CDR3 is TGTGCCAGCAGTTCCCCGACTAGCGGGGGGGCAGGAGATACGCAGTATTTT.

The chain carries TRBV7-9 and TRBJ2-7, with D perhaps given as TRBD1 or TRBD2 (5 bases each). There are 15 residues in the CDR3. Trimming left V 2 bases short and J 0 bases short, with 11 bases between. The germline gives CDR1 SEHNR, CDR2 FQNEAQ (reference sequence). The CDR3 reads CASSLLFGASYEQYF. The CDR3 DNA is TGTGCCAGCAGCTTACTTTTCGGGGCCTCCTACGAGCAGTACTTC.

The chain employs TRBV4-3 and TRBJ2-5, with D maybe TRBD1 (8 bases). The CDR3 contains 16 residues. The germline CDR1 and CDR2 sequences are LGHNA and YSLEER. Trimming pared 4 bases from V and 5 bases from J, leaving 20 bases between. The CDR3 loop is CASSPTGEGKSETQYF. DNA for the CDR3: TGCGCCAGCAGCCCGACAGGGGAGGGGAAATCCGAGACCCAGTACTTC.

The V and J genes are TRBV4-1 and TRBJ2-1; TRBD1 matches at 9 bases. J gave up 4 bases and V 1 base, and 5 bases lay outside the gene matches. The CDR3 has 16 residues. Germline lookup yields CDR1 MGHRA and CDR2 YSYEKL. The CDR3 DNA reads TGCGCCAGCAGCCAAGCCGGGACAGGGAATTACAATGAGCAGTTCTTC. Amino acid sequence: CASSQAGTGNYNEQFF.

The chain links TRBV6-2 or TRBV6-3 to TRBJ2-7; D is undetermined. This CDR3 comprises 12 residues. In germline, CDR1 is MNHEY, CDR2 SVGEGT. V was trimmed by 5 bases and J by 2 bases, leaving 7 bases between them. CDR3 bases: TGTGCCAGCAGTAATCTACCCTACGAGCAGTACTTC. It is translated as CASSNLPYEQYF.

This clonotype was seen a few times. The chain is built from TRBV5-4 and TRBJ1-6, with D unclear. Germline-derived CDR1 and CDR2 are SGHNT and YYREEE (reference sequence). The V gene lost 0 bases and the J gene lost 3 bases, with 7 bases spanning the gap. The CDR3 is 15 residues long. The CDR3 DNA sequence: TGTGCCAGCAGCTTGGGACGGTACTATAATTCACCCCTCCACTTT. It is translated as CASSLGRYYNSPLHF. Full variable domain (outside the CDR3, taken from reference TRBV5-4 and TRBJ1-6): ETGVTQSPTHLIKTRGQQVTLRCSSQSGHNTVSWYQQALGQGPQFIFQYYREEENGRGNFPPRFSGLQFPNYSSELNVNALELDDSALYLCASSLGRYYNSPLHFGNGTRLTVT.

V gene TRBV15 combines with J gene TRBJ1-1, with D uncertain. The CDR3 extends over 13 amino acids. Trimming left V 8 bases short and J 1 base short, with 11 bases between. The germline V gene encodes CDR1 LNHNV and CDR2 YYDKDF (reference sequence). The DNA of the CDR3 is TGTGCCACCGACCCGAAAGGGAACACTGAAGCTTTCTTT. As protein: CATDPKGNTEAFF.

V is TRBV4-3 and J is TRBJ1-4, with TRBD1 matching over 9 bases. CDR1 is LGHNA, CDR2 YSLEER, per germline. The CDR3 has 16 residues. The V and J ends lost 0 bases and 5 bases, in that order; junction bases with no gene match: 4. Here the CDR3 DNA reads TGCGCCAGCAGCCAAGATGTACAGGGGGCAAATGAAAAACTGTTTTTT. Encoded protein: CASSQDVQGANEKLFF.

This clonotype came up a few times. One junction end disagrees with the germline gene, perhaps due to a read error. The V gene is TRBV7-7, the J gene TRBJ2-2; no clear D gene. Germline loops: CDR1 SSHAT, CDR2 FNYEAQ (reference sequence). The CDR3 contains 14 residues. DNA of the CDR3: TGTGCTAGCAGCTTAGCACTCAACACCGGGGAGCTGTTTTTT. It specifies CASSLALNTGELFF.

The DNA of the CDR3 is TGTGCCAGCAATAGGGAGAACACTGAAGCTTTCTTT. Protein: CASNRENTEAFF. V and J are TRBV2 and TRBJ1-1; D remains ambiguous. V lost 7 bases and J lost 1, with 7 bases in between. The germline V gene encodes CDR1 SNHLY and CDR2 FYNNEI. The CDR3 covers 12 residues.

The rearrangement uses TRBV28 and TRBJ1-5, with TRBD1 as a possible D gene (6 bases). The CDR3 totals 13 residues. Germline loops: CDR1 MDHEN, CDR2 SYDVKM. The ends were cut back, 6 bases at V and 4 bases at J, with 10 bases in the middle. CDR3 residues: CASRQTGNQPQHF. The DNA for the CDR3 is TGTGCCAGCAGACAGACAGGAAATCAGCCCCAGCATTTT.

In DNA form, the CDR3 reads TGTGCCAGTTCATGGAGCGGGGAGTACAATGAGCAGTTCTTC. It specifies CASSWSGEYNEQFF. The chain recombines TRBV27 with TRBJ2-1; TRBD2 matches 7 bases. The V gene end was trimmed by 9 bases and the J gene end by 4 bases; junction bases not matched to a gene: 9. CDR1 is MNHEY, CDR2 SMNVEV, per germline (reference sequence). CDR3 length: 14 amino acids.

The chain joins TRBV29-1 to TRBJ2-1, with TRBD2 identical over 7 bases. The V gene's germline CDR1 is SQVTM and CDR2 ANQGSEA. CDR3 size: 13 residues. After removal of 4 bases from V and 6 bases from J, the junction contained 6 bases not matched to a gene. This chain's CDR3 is CSVAYASGNEQFF. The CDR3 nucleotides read TGCAGCGTTGCGTATGCTAGCGGCAATGAGCAGTTCTTC.

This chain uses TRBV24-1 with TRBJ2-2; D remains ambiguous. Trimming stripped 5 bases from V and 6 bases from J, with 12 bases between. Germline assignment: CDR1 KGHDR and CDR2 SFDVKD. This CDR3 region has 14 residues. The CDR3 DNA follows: TGTGCCACCAGTGCTTCGGTTTGGCCCGGGGAGCTGTTTTTT. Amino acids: CATSASVWPGELFF.

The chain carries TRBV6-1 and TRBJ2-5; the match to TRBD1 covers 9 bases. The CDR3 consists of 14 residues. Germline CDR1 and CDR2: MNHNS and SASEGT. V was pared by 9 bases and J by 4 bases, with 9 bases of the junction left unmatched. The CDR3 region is CARDDRGGRETQYF. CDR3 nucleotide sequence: TGTGCCAGGGATGACAGGGGGGGCCGAGAGACCCAGTACTTC.

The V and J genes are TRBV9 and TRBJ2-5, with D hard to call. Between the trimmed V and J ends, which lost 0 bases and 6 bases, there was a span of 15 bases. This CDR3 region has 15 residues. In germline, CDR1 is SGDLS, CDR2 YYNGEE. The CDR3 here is CASSVGGGPGQTQYF. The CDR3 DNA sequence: TGTGCCAGCAGCGTAGGGGGTGGGCCCGGGCAGACCCAGTACTTC. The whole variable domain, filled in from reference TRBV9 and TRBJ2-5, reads DSGVTQTPKHLITATGQRVTLRCSPRSGDLSVYWYQQSLDQGLQFLIQYYNGEERAKGNILERFSAQQFPDLHSELNLSSLELGDSALYFCASSVGGGPGQTQYFGPGTRLLVL.